Below are 22 T cell receptor beta chains sequenced from a single sample in a study of blood T cell repertoires in COVID-19. Repertoires were generated with immunoSEQ multiplex PCR, while TCRdb's copy carries only in-frame clones and drops some. The table records about 200,000 clones, 70% to 90% of them present only once. Source material: peripheral blood. These receptors were taken from a man aged 55 to 70 with acute or convalescent COVID-19.

This chain links TRBV11-2 with TRBJ2-1; TRBD2 matches 10 bases. Germline values: CDR1 SGHAT, CDR2 FQNNGV. This CDR3 is 15 amino acids long. Losses at the gene ends were 4 bases for V and 9 bases for J; bases not matched to a gene: 9. CDR3 in amino acids: CASSSERGGRSEQFF. The CDR3 DNA reads as TGTGCCAGCAGCTCCGAGCGGGGGGGCCGCAGTGAGCAGTTCTTC.

The CDR3 DNA is TGTGCCAGCAGTGGATTAGGGGGCCCAGCCTCTCGTGAGCAGTTCTTC. Translation gives CASSGLGGPASREQFF. The rearrangement uses TRBV9 and TRBJ2-1, with 7 positions matching TRBD1. Unmatched junction bases numbered 17, after V lost 5 bases and J lost 9 bases. Germline assignment: CDR1 SGDLS and CDR2 YYNGEE. This CDR3 comprises 16 residues.

The chain couples TRBV27 to TRBJ1-2; 8 bases map to TRBD1. The CDR3 is 16 amino acids. Germline CDR1 reads MNHEY; CDR2 reads SMNVEV (reference sequence). J was trimmed by 6 bases and V by 2 bases; bases with no gene match: 11. The CDR3 DNA reads as TGTGCCAGCAGTTTAACCCCCAGGGGGCTCCCGGATGGCTACACCTTC. Its protein is CASSLTPRGLPDGYTF.

This chain uses TRBV4-2 with TRBJ2-3; 10 positions agree with TRBD2. Germline V gene sequence: CDR1 LGHNA, CDR2 YNFKEQ. This CDR3 spans 16 amino acids. With 2 bases clipped from V and 3 bases from J, the junction kept 5 bases outside the gene matches. The CDR3 is CASSQKAGGRTDTQYF. The CDR3 nucleotides are TGTGCCAGCAGCCAAAAAGCGGGGGGGCGTACAGATACGCAGTATTTT.

This chain connects TRBV6-5 to TRBJ1-4; maybe TRBD1 (5 bases). There are 14 residues in the CDR3. CDR1 is MNHEY, CDR2 SVGAGI, per germline. V dropped 6 bases and J dropped 7 bases, with 15 bases sitting between them. The CDR3 here is CASRMGGGIEKLFF. CDR3 bases: TGTGCCAGCAGAATGGGGGGAGGTATTGAAAAACTGTTTTTT.

About this clone: Different DNA sequences within this sample yield the same CDR3. This sequence joins TRBV5-1 and TRBJ2-2; a possible D gene is TRBD1 (5 bases). Deletions cut 0 bases from V and 1 base from J, with 7 bases between. The CDR3 runs to 15 residues. The germline V gene encodes CDR1 SGHRS and CDR2 YFSETQ. The CDR3 spells CASSLGQGNTGELFF. CDR3 nucleotide sequence: TGCGCCAGCAGCTTGGGGCAGGGGAACACCGGGGAGCTGTTTTTT.

The chain is built from TRBV18 and TRBJ2-1, with D maybe TRBD1 (5 bases). CDR3 length equals 13 residues. Germline V gene lookup returns CDR1 KGHSH and CDR2 LQKENI. V lost 4 bases, J lost 6 bases, and 10 bases lay in between. CDR3 in DNA: TGTGCCAGCTCACGGGGCGGCCCCAATGAGCAGTTCTTC. It specifies CASSRGGPNEQFF. Using reference TRBV18 and TRBJ2-1 for the parts outside the CDR3, the full variable domain is NAGVMQNPRHLVRRRGQEARLRCSPMKGHSHVYWYRQLPEEGLKFMVYLQKENIIDESGMPKERFSAEFPKEGPSILRIQQVVRGDSAAYFCASSRGGPNEQFFGPGTRLTVL.

This chain connects TRBV19 to TRBJ1-1; D not certain. V lost 1 base, J lost 4 bases, and 10 bases lay in between. The CDR3 has 14 residues. Germline V gene sequence: CDR1 LNHDA, CDR2 SQIVND (reference sequence). The CDR3: CASSIVSGVTEAFF. DNA of the CDR3: TGTGCCAGTAGTATAGTATCCGGGGTCACTGAAGCTTTCTTT.

The genes are TRBV28 and TRBJ1-5; 9 positions match TRBD1. The CDR3 has 16 residues. The V and J ends lost 5 bases and 3 bases, in that order; junction bases with no gene match: 8. Germline V gene data show CDR1 as MDHEN and CDR2 as SYDVKM. The CDR3 DNA reads as TGTGCCAGCAGTACCCAGACAGGGGGAGACAATCAGCCCCAGCATTTT. Translation gives CASSTQTGGDNQPQHF.

This chain connects TRBV5-4 to TRBJ2-3, with TRBD1 matching over 10 bases. Per germline, CDR1 SGHNT and CDR2 YYREEE (reference sequence). Losses at the gene ends were 6 bases for V and 5 bases for J; bases not matched to a gene: 6. CDR3 length equals 14 residues. The CDR3 loop is CASTPDRGQDTQYF. In DNA form, the CDR3 reads TGTGCCAGCACCCCAGACAGGGGGCAAGATACGCAGTATTTT.

The V gene is TRBV7-2, the J gene TRBJ2-1, with D possibly matching TRBD2 (6 bases). The V gene's germline CDR1 is SGHTA and CDR2 FQGNSA. The CDR3 contains 13 residues. Between the trimmed V and J ends, which lost 8 bases and 3 bases, there was a span of 11 bases. Written as DNA, the CDR3 is TGTGCCAGCGCGGGGACCTTCTACAATGAGCAGTTCTTC. Its translation is CASAGTFYNEQFF.

This chain links TRBV5-6 with TRBJ1-1; no clear D gene. This CDR3 comprises 14 residues. Germline V gene lookup returns CDR1 SGHDT and CDR2 YYEEEE. V was pared by 8 bases and J by 0 bases, with 14 bases between. This CDR3 is CASSLEALNTEAFF. The CDR3 nucleotides are TGTGCCAGTTCCTTGGAGGCCCTGAACACTGAAGCTTTCTTT.

The rearrangement links TRBV27 to TRBJ2-7; 10 positions match TRBD2. The germline V gene encodes CDR1 MNHEY and CDR2 SMNVEV (reference sequence). This CDR3 has 15 residues. V lost 2 bases to trimming and J lost 1 base; unmatched junction nucleotides: 2. DNA of the CDR3: TGTGCCAGCAGTTTAAGTAGCGGGGGGTCCTACGAGCAGTACTTC. Translated, it gives CASSLSSGGSYEQYF.

The chain has TRBV28 and TRBJ1-2; weak D call: TRBD1 (5 bases). The germline CDR1 and CDR2 sequences are MDHEN and SYDVKM. The CDR3 has 15 residues. Trimming stripped 2 bases from V and 7 bases from J, with 17 bases between. Here the CDR3 reads CASSLRTNGGSGYTF. Here the CDR3 DNA reads TGTGCCAGCAGTTTACGTACAAACGGGGGTAGTGGCTACACCTTC.

The gene calls are TRBV9 and TRBJ2-3; 8 bases align to TRBD2. Looked up from germline, CDR1 is SGDLS and CDR2 is YYNGEE. This CDR3 has 17 amino acids. The ends lost 3 bases at V and 0 bases at J; junction bases unmatched: 9. CDR3 in DNA: TGTGCCAGCAGCGGGGGCCTAGCGGGTGCTAGCACAGATACGCAGTATTTT. Encoded protein: CASSGGLAGASTDTQYF. Looking up the rest from reference TRBV9 and TRBJ2-3 gives the full variable domain: DSGVTQTPKHLITATGQRVTLRCSPRSGDLSVYWYQQSLDQGLQFLIQYYNGEERAKGNILERFSAQQFPDLHSELNLSSLELGDSALYFCASSGGLAGASTDTQYFGPGTRLTVL.

This chain uses TRBV2 with TRBJ1-2; 11 positions agree with TRBD1. The CDR3 has 15 amino acids. V lost 8 bases, J lost 3 bases, and 8 bases stayed unmatched. CDR1 and CDR2 (germline): SNHLY, FYNNEI. This chain's CDR3 is CASYGRTGGDYGYTF. The CDR3 DNA is TGTGCCAGCTACGGCAGGACAGGGGGCGACTATGGCTACACCTTC.

The chain joins TRBV5-1 to TRBJ2-7; TRBD2 agrees at 10 bases. Germline lookup yields CDR1 SGHRS and CDR2 YFSETQ. Trimming at V came to 4 bases and at J to 0 bases, leaving 10 bases not matched to a gene. This CDR3 has 17 amino acids. In DNA, the CDR3 is TGCGCCAGCAGCGTCAACCCCGTAGCGGGGGGCTCCTACGAGCAGTACTTC. It is translated as CASSVNPVAGGSYEQYF.

V gene TRBV10-2 combines with J gene TRBJ2-3; 7 nucleotides agree with TRBD1. From germline, CDR1 is WSHSY and CDR2 SAAADI. This CDR3 spans 14 amino acids. Germline trimming cut 8 bases from V and 4 bases from J; bases unmatched to any gene: 9. The CDR3 region is CASRPGGKADTQYF. The CDR3 bases are TGCGCCAGCCGACCAGGGGGTAAAGCAGATACGCAGTATTTT.

The chain joins TRBV15 to TRBJ2-3, with 7 bases identical to TRBD2. CDR1 is LNHNV, CDR2 YYDKDF, per germline (reference sequence). The CDR3 length is 19 residues. Trimming took 2 bases from V and 4 from J; bases not matched to a gene: 18. CDR3 nucleotides: TGTGCCACCAGCAGATACCTCCGGGTTGGGAGCGGGGACCCAGATACGCAGTATTTT. As protein: CATSRYLRVGSGDPDTQYF.

V gene TRBV9 combines with J gene TRBJ2-1, with 12 bases that match TRBD2. The CDR3 is 15 amino acids. V dropped 4 bases and J dropped 9; count of bases not matched to a gene: 8. CDR1 is SGDLS and CDR2 is YYNGEE in the germline V gene. The DNA of the CDR3 is TGTGCCAGCAGCCCAACTAGCGGGGGGCGTAGTGAGCAGTTCTTC. Translating it yields CASSPTSGGRSEQFF. Full variable domain (rest looked up from reference TRBV9 and TRBJ2-1): DSGVTQTPKHLITATGQRVTLRCSPRSGDLSVYWYQQSLDQGLQFLIQYYNGEERAKGNILERFSAQQFPDLHSELNLSSLELGDSALYFCASSPTSGGRSEQFFGPGTRLTVL.

This clone was recorded only once. The chain employs TRBV7-8 and TRBJ2-1; 8 positions agree with TRBD1. This CDR3 has 15 amino acids. Germline CDR1 and CDR2: SGHVS and FQNEAQ. After removal of 5 bases from V and 8 bases from J, the junction contained 11 bases not matched to a gene. The CDR3 sequence is CASSPGTGPLHEQFF. The CDR3 DNA reads TGTGCCAGCAGCCCCGGGACAGGCCCTTTGCATGAGCAGTTCTTC.

The chain carries TRBV5-1 and TRBJ2-7; 7 bases match TRBD1. Germline assignment: CDR1 SGHRS and CDR2 YFSETQ. CDR3 length equals 14 residues. V shed 4 bases and J 1 base; nucleotides not matched to a gene: 5. CDR3 protein: CASSITGQSYEQYF. The DNA of the CDR3 is TGCGCCAGCAGCATCACGGGACAGTCCTACGAGCAGTACTTC.